This T cell receptor beta chain was observed in a study of T-cell reconstitution after alpha-beta-depleted transplantation in children. A few counts support this clonotype. The J segment lost 1 base and the V segment lost 0 bases, leaving 7 bases of the junction unmatched. Per the germline V gene, CDR1 is DFQATT and CDR2 is SNEGSKA (reference sequence). The CDR3 has 16 residues. Using unique molecular identifiers, the investigators prepared the TCRbeta library. TCRdb ran MiXCR on the PCR reads and lists one entry per CDR3 protein. Altogether about 420,000 distinct CDR3 sequences are present, 15% to 20% being singletons, with the ten largest covering roughly 29%.

This sequence originates from a boy less than two years old who had a stem cell transplant for Wiskott-Aldrich syndrome, so the T cells may come from the graft donor. This specimen was PBMCs, mostly from graft donor cells, taken 360 days after TCRalphabeta/CD19-depleted stem cell transplant. This chain connects TRBV20-1 to TRBJ2-3, with 7 positions matching TRBD2. CDR3 sequence: CSARDPRTSRTDTQYF. CDR3 DNA sequence: TGCAGTGCTAGAGACCCTAGGACTAGTCGCACAGATACGCAGTATTTT.